These T cell receptor beta chains were read from a single sample in a study of regulatory T cells in long-lasting Graves disease. TCRdb called the multiplex PCR reads again in MiXCR, with one record for every CDR3 protein. Of a few hundred thousand distinct CDR3 sequences listed, less than 30% are singletons. This material consisted of peripheral blood mononuclear cells (PBMCs), taken when the disease was refractory, from a patient treated with antithyroid drugs. Receptors originate from a woman aged 40-49 years with Graves disease. CDR3s include the opening cysteine and the closing phenylalanine or tryptophan. Fields, in order: V gene, D gene, J gene, clone size, CDR3 protein, CDR3 DNA. A D gene is named only where the DNA matches it firmly. Rows may omit the clone size; those that give it use once, few, many or a size class.

TRBV11-2	TRBD1	TRBJ1-1	many	CASSAGGKTGHVEAFF	TGTGCCAGCAGTGCGGGGGGCAAGACAGGGCACGTTGAAGCTTTCTTT
TRBV28	.	TRBJ2-5	many	CASSPPGALETRYF	TGTGCCAGCAGTCCTCCGGGGGCACTTGAGACCCGGTACTTC
TRBV11-2	.	TRBJ1-4	.	CASSLLGGDSRGTNEKLFF	TGTGCCAGCAGCTTATTGGGGGGGGACTCCCGTGGAACTAATGAAAAACTGTTTTTT
TRBV11-1	.	TRBJ2-1	.	CASSLGFWVGDEQFF	TGTGCCAGCAGCTTAGGGTTCTGGGTCGGGGATGAGCAGTTCTTC
TRBV28	.	TRBJ1-5	many	CASSPRLPFQPQHF	TGTGCCAGCAGTCCGCGCCTCCCATTTCAGCCCCAGCATTTT
TRBV6-1	TRBD2	TRBJ2-2	many	CASSGLAGEGTGELFF	TGTGCCAGCAGTGGCCTAGCGGGAGAGGGAACCGGGGAGCTGTTTTTT
TRBV7-9	TRBD2	TRBJ2-7	.	CASSLDAGGSSYEQYF	TGTGCCAGCAGCTTAGATGCGGGCGGGAGCTCCTACGAGCAGTACTTC
TRBV4-1	TRBD2	TRBJ2-5	few	CASSQWSGGWETQYF	TGCGCCAGCAGCCAATGGAGCGGGGGGTGGGAGACCCAGTACTTC
TRBV12-3/TRBV12-4	TRBD2	TRBJ2-3	.	CASSLSGSRTDTQYF	TGTGCCAGCAGTCTCAGCGGGAGCCGCACAGATACGCAGTATTTT
TRBV6-9	TRBD2	TRBJ2-1	.	CASSSSGRGGEQFF	TGTGCCAGCAGTTCAAGCGGGAGGGGGGGGGAGCAGTTCTTC
TRBV28	TRBD1	TRBJ1-1	many	CASIDRGNTEAFF	TGTGCCAGCATTGACAGGGGGAACACTGAAGCTTTCTTT
TRBV28	.	TRBJ1-3	.	CASSLQRHRISGNTIYF	TGTGCCAGCAGCCTACAGAGACACCGCATCTCTGGAAACACCATATATTTT
TRBV29-1	.	TRBJ1-2	.	CSVNSGQGELNYGYTF	TGCAGCGTTAATTCGGGGCAAGGGGAGCTTAACTATGGCTACACCTTC